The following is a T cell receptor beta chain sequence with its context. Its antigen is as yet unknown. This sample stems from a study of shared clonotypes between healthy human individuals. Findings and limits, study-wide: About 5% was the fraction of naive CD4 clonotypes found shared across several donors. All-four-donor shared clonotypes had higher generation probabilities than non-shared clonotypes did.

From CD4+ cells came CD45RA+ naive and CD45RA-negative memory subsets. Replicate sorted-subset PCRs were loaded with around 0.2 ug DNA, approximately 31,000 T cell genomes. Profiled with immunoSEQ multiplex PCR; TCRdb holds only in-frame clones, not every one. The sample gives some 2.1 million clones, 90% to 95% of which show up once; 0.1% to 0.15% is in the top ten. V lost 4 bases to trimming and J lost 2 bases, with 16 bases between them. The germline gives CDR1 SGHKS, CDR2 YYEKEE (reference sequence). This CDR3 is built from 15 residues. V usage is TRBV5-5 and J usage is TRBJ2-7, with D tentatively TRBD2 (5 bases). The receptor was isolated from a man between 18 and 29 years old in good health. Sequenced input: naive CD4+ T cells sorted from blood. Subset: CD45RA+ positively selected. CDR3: CASSVPGSAPYEQYF. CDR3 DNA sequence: TGTGCCAGCAGCGTACCGGGATCAGCTCCCTACGAGCAGTACTTC.